The 12 T cell receptor beta chains below all came from one sample that was sequenced in a study of technical replicates of blood from several donors. Produced via immunoSEQ multiplex PCR; TCRdb's table is partial and in-frame only. In the table there are about 89,000 clones, approximately 93% of which are singletons. The specimen was T cells isolated from PBMCs. The receptors stem from a human donor in good health.

The chain is built from TRBV5-1 and TRBJ2-5; 11 bases are shared with TRBD2. The V segment lost 0 bases and the J segment 5 bases; nucleotides outside the gene matches: 9. This CDR3 is 17 amino acids long. The germline CDR1 and CDR2 sequences are SGHRS and YFSETQ. The CDR3 DNA sequence: TGCGCCAGCAGCTTGGCCCTAGCGGGGGGCTCATGGGAGACCCAGTACTTC. This codes for CASSLALAGGSWETQYF.

This chain uses TRBV14 with TRBJ2-6; D possibly corresponds to TRBD1 (6 bases). With 3 bases removed from V and 0 bases from J, the gap between germline ends came to 12 bases. CDR3 length: 17 residues. The germline V gene has CDR1 SGHDN and CDR2 FVKESK. As DNA, the CDR3 is TGTGCCAGCAGCCATACCGGACAGATCTCTGGGGCCAACGTCCTGACTTTC. Translating gives CASSHTGQISGANVLTF.

V gene TRBV18 combines with J gene TRBJ2-7; 9 bases fit TRBD1. Trimming at V came to 3 bases and at J to 6 bases, leaving 9 bases not matched to a gene. Germline CDR1 is KGHSH and CDR2 is LQKENI. The CDR3 runs to 15 residues. CDR3 amino acids: CASSPGTGRDSEQYF. The CDR3 DNA is TGTGCCAGCTCACCGGGGACAGGGAGAGATAGCGAGCAGTACTTC.

This clone appeared once. The chain uses TRBV7-9 and TRBJ2-5; 12 bases align to TRBD2. From germline, CDR1 is SEHNR and CDR2 FQNEAQ (reference sequence). The CDR3 is 14 residues long. Trimming took 3 bases from V and 13 from J; bases not matched to a gene: 9. In DNA form, the CDR3 reads TGTGCCAGCAGCTTCGGACTAGCGGGGCCGCTAGGGTACTTC. Its translation: CASSFGLAGPLGYF.

CDR3 nucleotide sequence: TGTGCCAGCAGCTGGGACAGGGAGCACGAGCAGTACTTC. It codes for CASSWDREHEQYF. The chain combines TRBV7-9 with TRBJ2-7; 9 positions agree with TRBD1. V lost 4 bases to trimming and J lost 5 bases; unmatched junction nucleotides: 3. This CDR3 has 13 residues. CDR1 is SEHNR and CDR2 is FQNEAQ in the germline V gene (reference sequence).

The chain has TRBV5-4 and TRBJ2-5; 11 nucleotides match TRBD1. The CDR3 spans 14 residues. Germline V gives CDR1 SGHNT, CDR2 YYREEE (reference sequence). Losses at the gene ends were 4 bases for V and 5 bases for J; bases not matched to a gene: 4. DNA for the CDR3: TGTGCCAGCAGCAGGACAGGGGGCGAGGAGACCCAGTACTTC. Protein sequence: CASSRTGGEETQYF.

In nucleotides, the CDR3 is TGTGCCAGCAGCTTAGATCGGGGGACCATCTCTTACAATGAGCAGTTCTTC. Residues: CASSLDRGTISYNEQFF. The genes are TRBV11-2 and TRBJ2-1, with D possibly matching TRBD2 (6 bases). The V gene lost 0 bases and the J gene lost 4 bases, with 16 bases spanning the gap. Looked up from germline, CDR1 is SGHAT and CDR2 is FQNNGV. The CDR3 has 17 residues.

The CDR3 region has the DNA TGTGCCAGCAGCCCTCAAGTAGACTCTGGAAACACCATATATTTT. Its protein product is CASSPQVDSGNTIYF. The chain employs TRBV7-2 and TRBJ1-3; no clear D gene. The CDR3 contains 15 residues. The germline V gene has CDR1 SGHTA and CDR2 FQGNSA. Trimming shortened V by 5 bases and J by 0 bases, and 11 bases separated the two germline ends.

The chain carries TRBV10-3 and TRBJ2-7; D is perhaps TRBD2 (5 bases). Germline V lookup: CDR1 ENHRY, CDR2 SYGVKD. This CDR3 contains 14 residues. Between the trimmed V and J ends, which lost 0 bases and 5 bases, there was a span of 11 bases. CDR3: CAISESWTEDEQYF. In DNA form, the CDR3 reads TGTGCCATCAGTGAGTCGTGGACTGAAGACGAGCAGTACTTC.

The J gene is TRBJ1-1, the V gene TRBV10-3; 8 bases are shared with TRBD1. The CDR3 is 15 residues long. In germline, CDR1 is ENHRY, CDR2 SYGVKD. V trimming: 5 bases; J trimming: 0 bases; junction bases outside the gene matches: 5. CDR3 protein: CAISRTGIVNTEAFF. The CDR3 DNA reads as TGTGCCATCAGTCGGACAGGGATCGTGAACACTGAAGCTTTCTTT.

This clone was observed once. The V and J genes are TRBV29-1 and TRBJ2-1; tentatively, D is TRBD1 (6 bases). The V gene's germline CDR1 is SQVTM and CDR2 ANQGSEA. V lost 4 bases to trimming and J lost 2 bases, with 12 bases between them. This CDR3 region has 14 residues. The CDR3 is CSVGGQITYNEQFF. The CDR3 DNA is TGCAGCGTTGGGGGACAAATAACCTACAATGAGCAGTTCTTC.

The chain carries TRBV7-9 and TRBJ2-7, with TRBD1 as a possible D gene (5 bases). Between the trimmed V and J ends, which lost 1 base and 1 base, there was a span of 17 bases. The CDR3 has 17 residues. Germline values: CDR1 SEHNR, CDR2 FQNEAQ (reference sequence). CDR3 residues: CASSLEEGRANSYEQYF. CDR3 sequence (DNA): TGTGCCAGCAGCTTAGAGGAAGGCAGGGCGAATTCCTACGAGCAGTACTTC.